A single TCR beta chain is shown here with its context. The antigen is unknown. The data derive from a study of identical twins. MiXCR, run by TCRdb on the 5' RACE reads, gives a single entry per CDR3 protein. The data contain 500,000 or so distinct CDR3 sequences, around 14% of them seen just once; the ten biggest clones take up approximately 0.52%. Points from the study as a whole: Carriage of fewer insertions was seen in abundant cord blood beta clonotypes, whereas memory repertoires showed none. In zero-insertion analyses, partial confounding could arise from invariant MAIT and iNKT cells.

These data were also filed under a second study, of yellow fever vaccine responses in identical twins.

This TCR derives from a woman under 30 in good health. Sequencing input: CD4+ T cells sorted from blood.

The DNA for the CDR3 is TGTGCCAGCAGGAGACCCAGGGCTAGCGGGAGGGGTTCCTACGAGCAGTACTTC. Translation: CASRRPRASGRGSYEQYF. The chain employs TRBV6-1 and TRBJ2-7, with TRBD2 matching 12 bases. Germline trimming cut 6 bases from V and 1 base from J; bases unmatched to any gene: 13. The length of the CDR3 is 18 residues. Germline loops: CDR1 MNHNS, CDR2 SASEGT.